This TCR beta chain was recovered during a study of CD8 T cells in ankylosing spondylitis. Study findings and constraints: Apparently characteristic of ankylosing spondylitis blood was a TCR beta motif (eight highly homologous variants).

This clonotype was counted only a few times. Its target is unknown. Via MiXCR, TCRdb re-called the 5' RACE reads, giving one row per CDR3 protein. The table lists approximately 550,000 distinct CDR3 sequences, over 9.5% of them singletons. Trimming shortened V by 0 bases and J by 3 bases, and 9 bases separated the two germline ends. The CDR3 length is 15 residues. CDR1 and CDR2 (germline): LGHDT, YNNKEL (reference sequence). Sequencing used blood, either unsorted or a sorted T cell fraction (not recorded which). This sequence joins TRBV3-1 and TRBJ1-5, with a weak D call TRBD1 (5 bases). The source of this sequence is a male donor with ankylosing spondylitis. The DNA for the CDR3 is TGTGCCAGCAGCCAAGACGGGGGGTTCAATCAGCCCCAGCATTTT. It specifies CASSQDGGFNQPQHF.